Listed below are T cell receptor beta chains from one sample, sequenced in a study of early stage breast cancer tumors. Using immunoSEQ multiplex PCR, the repertoire was profiled, and TCRdb retains in-frame clones only, with some absent. The sample includes fewer than 35,000 clones, around 75% seen only once; the top ten take roughly a tenth. The sample was breast tumor tissue. The source of these receptors is a person between 30 and 45 years old with breast cancer. Both conserved end residues are part of each CDR3. Each record gives: V gene, CDR3 length, J gene, D gene, CDR3 protein. The D gene is left open where the match is weak.

>TRBV18|15|TRBJ2-7|.
CASSPPDSWAYEQYF
>TRBV2|14|TRBJ1-1|TRBD1
CASRSRGQNTEAFF
>TRBV5-1|14|TRBJ1-1|.
CASSLAKGNTEAFF
>TRBV2|15|TRBJ1-2|.
CASSEMGEANYGYTF
>TRBV2|15|TRBJ1-1|.
CASTKSRQGNTEAFF
>TRBV12-5|15|TRBJ1-4|TRBD1
CASGLVGTANEKLFF
>TRBV9|15|TRBJ2-3|.
CASSVVFGFADTQYF
>TRBV29-1|11|TRBJ1-2|.
CSVERGYGYTF
>TRBV6-1|15|TRBJ2-7|.
CASSEGGTYLYEQYF
>TRBV5-6|14|TRBJ1-1|.
CASSLDQGSTEAFF
>TRBV5-5|14|TRBJ1-3|.
CASSLRLAPNSVYF
>TRBV7-9|15|TRBJ2-1|.
CASSLKANAHEEQFF
>TRBV29-1|14|TRBJ1-2|TRBD1
CSVWKGTGDYGYTF
>TRBV7-9|14|TRBJ1-1|.
CASILAFGNTEAFF
>TRBV14|14|TRBJ1-2|TRBD1
CASSTGGVNYGYTF
>TRBV13|16|TRBJ2-7|TRBD1
CASSQGTGSWKYEQYF
>TRBV19|11|TRBJ2-1|.
CASQGLRGQFF
>TRBV11-2|11|TRBJ2-5|.
CASSLPETQYF
>TRBV19|15|TRBJ1-2|.
CATLEEGGANYGYTF
>TRBV7-3|16|TRBJ2-1|TRBD2
CASSPSSGTYYNEQFF
>TRBV19|14|TRBJ2-7|.
CASSDGGSGYEQYF
>TRBV6-5|15|TRBJ1-4|.
CASTNTAGGDEKLFF
>TRBV5-4|13|TRBJ2-7|TRBD2
CASSSAGGLEQYF
>TRBV27|16|TRBJ2-6|.
CASSPGGGSGANVLTF
>TRBV27|13|TRBJ2-7|.
CASSLFGAYEQYF
>TRBV5-5|15|TRBJ2-7|TRBD1
CASSLFGTGRSEQYF
>TRBV18|14|TRBJ1-1|TRBD1
CASSAGQTNTEAFF
>TRBV19|15|TRBJ1-5|.
CASSIEVNSYQPQHF
>TRBV7-3|14|TRBJ1-1|TRBD1
CASSQGGWNTEAFF
>TRBV2|18|TRBJ2-7|.
CASSEAFTSGSPSYEQYF
>TRBV5-4|13|TRBJ2-1|.
CASSRTDYNEQFF
>TRBV5-1|13|TRBJ2-5|.
CASSLGGQETQYF
>TRBV2|16|TRBJ2-2|TRBD2
CASRLSGSGYTGELFF
>TRBV11-2|13|TRBJ2-3|.
CASSLGLTDTQYF
>TRBV5-1|13|TRBJ1-5|.
CASSLVPDQPQHF
>TRBV4-1|16|TRBJ2-1|.
CASSLTPPVGVNEQFF
>TRBV7-2|16|TRBJ2-7|.
CASSLAPGGGSYEQYF
>TRBV6-5|12|TRBJ1-5|TRBD1
CASTTGNQPQHF
>TRBV5-4|12|TRBJ2-3|.
CASSYGTDTQYF
>TRBV11-2|17|TRBJ2-1|.
CASSLVQGSGPPEEQFF
>TRBV29-1|13|TRBJ1-2|.
CSVDRLANYGYTF
>TRBV11-2|18|TRBJ1-1|TRBD1
CASSLVQWTGARNTEAFF
>TRBV9|16|TRBJ2-3|TRBD2
CASSPPGLAGQDTQYF
>TRBV11-2|15|TRBJ1-2|TRBD1
CASSLDWDRAYGYTF
>TRBV30|13|TRBJ1-2|.
CAWSVDRTYGYTF
>TRBV4-2|15|TRBJ2-7|.
CASSQDQGGSYEQYF
>TRBV29-1|17|TRBJ2-1|TRBD2
CSVIGLAGGLGGNEQFF
>TRBV7-8|14|TRBJ1-1|.
CASRPDGMNTEAFF
>TRBV27|15|TRBJ2-2|.
CASSLFSTNTGELFF
>TRBV10-1|17|TRBJ2-1|TRBD1
CASSVSPPGQGMNEQFF
>TRBV6-5|14|TRBJ2-3|.
CASSPNAGTDTQYF